The 16 T cell receptor beta chains presented below share a single source sample, sequenced in a study of T cells in Graves' hyperthyroidism and ophthalmopathy. Using RNA transcripts as the source, TCR beta CDR3 regions were amplified. The HTBI set primed first-round TCR CDR3 RT-PCR. TCRdb re-analysed the multiplex PCR reads in MiXCR, keeping a single row per CDR3 protein. The sample has around 210,000 distinct CDR3 sequences; about 15% are singletons. The sequenced material came from blood. The receptors here all came from a woman aged 45-59 years with Graves' hyperthyroidism.

This clonotype has more than one count but fewer than ten. The chain combines TRBV27 with TRBJ2-2, with 10 bases fitting TRBD2. With 7 bases clipped from V and 2 bases from J, the junction kept 4 bases outside the gene matches. The CDR3 contains 15 residues. Germline V gene data show CDR1 as MNHEY and CDR2 as SMNVEV (reference sequence). CDR3 loop: CASNQLAGNTGELFF. CDR3 DNA: TGTGCCAGCAACCAACTAGCGGGAAACACCGGGGAGCTGTTTTTT.

V usage is TRBV4-1 and J usage is TRBJ1-5, with unresolved D. CDR3 length: 17 residues. The V gene's germline CDR1 is MGHRA and CDR2 YSYEKL. Deletions cut 6 bases from V and 5 bases from J, with 23 bases between. CDR3 sequence reads: CASSRSRMRGNYQPQHF. In DNA, the CDR3 is TGCGCCAGCAGTCGGTCGAGGATGCGGGGAAATTATCAGCCCCAGCATTTT.

This clonotype has ten or more counts. The CDR3 here is CASTHVGEETQYF. CDR3 nucleotide sequence: TGTGCCAGCACCCACGTAGGTGAAGAGACCCAGTACTTC. This sequence joins TRBV12-3 or TRBV12-4 and TRBJ2-5; no clear D. This CDR3 is built from 13 residues. Between the trimmed V and J ends, which lost 7 bases and 3 bases, there was a span of 12 bases.

The chain employs TRBV30 and TRBJ1-1, with D possibly being TRBD1 (5 bases). Per the germline V gene, CDR1 is GTSNPN and CDR2 is SVGIG (reference sequence). Trimming pared 2 bases from V and 4 bases from J, leaving 14 bases between. The CDR3 has 14 residues. The chain's CDR3 is CAWSLSGSGTEAFF. CDR3 coding DNA: TGTGCCTGGAGTCTATCAGGGTCGGGCACTGAAGCTTTCTTT.

The table lists this clonotype with many counts. V usage is TRBV27 and J usage is TRBJ1-1; no reliable D call. Germline values: CDR1 MNHEY, CDR2 SMNVEV (reference sequence). The germline V and J ends were trimmed by 5 bases and 1 base, with 11 bases remaining between them. CDR3 size: 14 residues. CDR3 protein: CASSPSGENTEAFF. Written as DNA, the CDR3 is TGTGCCAGCAGTCCCAGCGGGGAGAACACTGAAGCTTTCTTT.

This clonotype was seen ten or more times. The V and J genes are TRBV20-1 and TRBJ2-4; tentatively, D is TRBD2 (6 bases). The germline V and J ends were trimmed by 5 bases and 1 base, with 12 bases remaining between them. CDR3 length: 14 residues. The germline gives CDR1 DFQATT, CDR2 SNEGSKA (reference sequence). The CDR3 region has the DNA TGCAGTGCTCAGAAGGGAGGCGCCAAAAACATTCAGTACTTC. This gives the protein CSAQKGGAKNIQYF.

This clonotype appeared many times. This chain uses TRBV30 with TRBJ2-4; D is perhaps TRBD2 (5 bases). This CDR3 spans 15 amino acids. Germline V gives CDR1 GTSNPN, CDR2 SVGIG (reference sequence). Trimming stripped 0 bases from V and 2 bases from J, with 11 bases between. The CDR3 here is CAWSVGRGPKNIQYF. CDR3 DNA sequence: TGTGCCTGGAGTGTAGGGAGAGGGCCCAAAAACATTCAGTACTTC.

This clonotype was counted many times. This rearrangement joins TRBV6-1 to TRBJ2-7; D is unresolved. Germline V gene sequence: CDR1 MNHNS, CDR2 SASEGT. This CDR3 region has 12 residues. V shed 7 bases and J shed 4 bases, with 11 bases lying between them. CDR3 in amino acids: CASMREPYEQYF. As DNA, the CDR3 is TGTGCCAGCATGCGAGAGCCGTACGAGCAGTACTTC.

There are many counts of this clonotype. The CDR3 DNA is TGTGCCAGCAGCTCCTCACAAGGTCGACGATTTGAGCAGTTCTTC. Translation: CASSSSQGRRFEQFF. V and J are TRBV7-6 and TRBJ2-1; D remains unclear. This CDR3 contains 15 residues. Germline CDR1 and CDR2: SGHVS and FNYEAQ. Trimming pared 4 bases from V and 9 bases from J, leaving 19 bases between. Full variable domain (outside the CDR3, taken from reference TRBV7-6 and TRBJ2-1): GAGVSQSPRYKVTKRGQDVALRCDPISGHVSLYWYRQALGQGPEFLTYFNYEAQQDKSGLPNDRFSAERPEGSISTLTIQRTEQRDSAMYRCASSSSQGRRFEQFFGPGTRLTVL.

The chain has TRBV13 and TRBJ2-7, with 8 bases identical to TRBD2. The germline V gene encodes CDR1 PRHDT and CDR2 FYEKMQ (reference sequence). Trimming cost V 5 bases and J 7 bases; bases outside gene matches: 13. The CDR3 has 15 residues. CDR3 in DNA: TGTGCCAGCAGCCCTCCGGGACTAGGGCTTTGGGAGCAGTACTTC. Its protein product is CASSPPGLGLWEQYF. The full variable domain, completed using reference TRBV13 and TRBJ2-7, is AAGVIQSPRHLIKEKRETATLKCYPIPRHDTVYWYQQGPGQDPQFLISFYEKMQSDKGSIPDRFSAQQFSDYHSELNMSSLELGDSALYFCASSPPGLGLWEQYFGPGTRLTVT.

This clonotype was recorded at least ten times. V usage is TRBV28 and J usage is TRBJ2-7; 9 bases fit TRBD2. The V gene end was trimmed by 3 bases and the J gene end by 5 bases; junction bases not matched to a gene: 11. Germline loops: CDR1 MDHEN, CDR2 SYDVKM. The CDR3 is 16 residues long. CDR3 region: CASSLATSGPLDEQYF. The CDR3 DNA is TGTGCCAGCAGTTTGGCTACTAGCGGGCCCTTAGACGAGCAGTACTTC.

This clonotype was seen repeatedly, ten times or more. The V and J genes are TRBV5-4 and TRBJ1-2, with D possibly being TRBD1 (6 bases). The germline V and J ends were trimmed by 4 bases and 0 bases, with 16 bases remaining between them. The length of the CDR3 is 16 residues. The germline gives CDR1 SGHNT, CDR2 YYREEE (reference sequence). The CDR3 reads CASSGAGGTTNYGYTF. CDR3 sequence (DNA): TGTGCCAGCAGCGGGGCCGGGGGCACTACTAACTATGGCTACACCTTC.

A remark on this clonotype: Relative to the germline gene, one junction end is altered; a read error may explain this. The chain is built from TRBV5-1 and TRBJ2-5; no definite D call. The CDR3 consists of 15 residues. Germline CDR1 SGHRS, CDR2 YFSETQ. The CDR3 reads CASSLAFGSQETQCF. The CDR3 DNA is TGCGCCAGCAGCTTGGCCTTTGGCAGTCAAGAGACCCAGTGCTTC.

This clonotype was found many times. The chain has TRBV4-1 and TRBJ2-7; TRBD2 is a possible D gene (6 bases). The CDR3 length is 14 residues. Germline CDR1 is MGHRA and CDR2 is YSYEKL. V was cut by 3 bases and J by 6 bases, with 15 bases left in between. CDR3: CASSHPDYGGEQYF. DNA for the CDR3: TGCGCCAGCAGCCACCCGGACTACGGGGGCGAGCAGTACTTC.

The chain joins TRBV18 to TRBJ2-5; 8 positions match TRBD2. Per germline, CDR1 KGHSH and CDR2 LQKENI. CDR3 length: 16 amino acids. J was trimmed by 1 base and V by 6 bases; bases with no gene match: 10. CDR3 nucleotide sequence: TGTGCCAGCTCCCCTCCGGGACTAGGGGGCCAAGAGACCCAGTACTTC. Translated, it gives CASSPPGLGGQETQYF. Drawing the rest from reference TRBV18 and TRBJ2-5, the complete variable domain is NAGVMQNPRHLVRRRGQEARLRCSPMKGHSHVYWYRQLPEEGLKFMVYLQKENIIDESGMPKERFSAEFPKEGPSILRIQQVVRGDSAAYFCASSPPGLGGQETQYFGPGTRLLVL.

The chain combines TRBV5-5 with TRBJ1-2, with 10 positions matching TRBD1. This CDR3 is 12 amino acids long. Per germline, CDR1 SGHKS and CDR2 YYEKEE (reference sequence). V lost 7 bases to trimming and J lost 3 bases; unmatched junction nucleotides: 0. In DNA, the CDR3 is TGTGCCAGCGGACAGGGGGACTATGGCTACACCTTC. Translation gives CASGQGDYGYTF.